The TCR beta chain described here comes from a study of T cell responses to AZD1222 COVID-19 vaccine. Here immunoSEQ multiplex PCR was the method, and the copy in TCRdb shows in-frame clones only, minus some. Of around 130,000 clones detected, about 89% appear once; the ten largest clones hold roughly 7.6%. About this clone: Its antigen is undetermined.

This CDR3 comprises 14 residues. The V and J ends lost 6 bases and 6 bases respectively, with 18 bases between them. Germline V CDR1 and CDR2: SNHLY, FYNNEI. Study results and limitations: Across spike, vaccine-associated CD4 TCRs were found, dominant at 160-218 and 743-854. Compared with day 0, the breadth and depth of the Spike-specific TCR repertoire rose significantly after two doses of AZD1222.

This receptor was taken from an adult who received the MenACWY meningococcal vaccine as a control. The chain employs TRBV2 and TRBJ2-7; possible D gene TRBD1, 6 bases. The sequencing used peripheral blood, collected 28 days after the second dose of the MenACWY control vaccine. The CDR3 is CASSRDNLPSEQYF. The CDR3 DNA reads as TGTGCCAGCAGCCGGGACAACTTACCGAGCGAGCAGTACTTC.